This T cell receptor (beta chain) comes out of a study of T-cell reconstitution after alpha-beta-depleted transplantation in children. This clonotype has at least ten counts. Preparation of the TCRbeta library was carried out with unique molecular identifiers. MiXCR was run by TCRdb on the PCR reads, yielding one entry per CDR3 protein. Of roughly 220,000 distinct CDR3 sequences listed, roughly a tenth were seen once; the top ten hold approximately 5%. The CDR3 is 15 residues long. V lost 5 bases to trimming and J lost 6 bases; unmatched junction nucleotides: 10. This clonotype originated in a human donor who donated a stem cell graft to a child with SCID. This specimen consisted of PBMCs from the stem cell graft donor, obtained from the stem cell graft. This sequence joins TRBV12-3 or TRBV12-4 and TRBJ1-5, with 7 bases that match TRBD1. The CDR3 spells CASSPTGIYGQPQHF. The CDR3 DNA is TGTGCCAGCAGTCCGACAGGGATCTACGGTCAGCCCCAGCATTTT.